The 25 T cell receptor beta chains reported below all come from one sample, sequenced in a study of cytomegalovirus exposure and HLA in healthy donors. 60 Vbeta and 13 Jbeta primers were used in PCR. TCRdb keeps only in-frame clones here, not all; method: immunoSEQ multiplex PCR. The data contain more than 200,000 clones, about 75% of them singletons. Sequenced material: PBMCs. Receptor source: a young man in good health and CMV-seronegative.

This chain uses TRBV9 with TRBJ2-5; 7 positions agree with TRBD2. The length of the CDR3 is 13 residues. Germline V lookup: CDR1 SGDLS, CDR2 YYNGEE. V dropped 0 bases and J dropped 4; count of bases not matched to a gene: 0. CDR3 protein: CASSVGGGETQYF. The CDR3 region has the DNA TGTGCCAGCAGCGTAGGGGGGGGAGAGACCCAGTACTTC.

The genes are TRBV13 and TRBJ2-7; perhaps TRBD2 as D (5 bases). The V and J ends lost 4 bases and 3 bases respectively, with 10 bases between them. This CDR3 spans 13 amino acids. Per the germline V gene, CDR1 is PRHDT and CDR2 is FYEKMQ (reference sequence). The CDR3 reads CASSYSVSYEQYF. DNA for the CDR3: TGTGCCAGCAGCTATAGCGTAAGCTACGAGCAGTACTTC. The full variable domain, completed using reference TRBV13 and TRBJ2-7, is AAGVIQSPRHLIKEKRETATLKCYPIPRHDTVYWYQQGPGQDPQFLISFYEKMQSDKGSIPDRFSAQQFSDYHSELNMSSLELGDSALYFCASSYSVSYEQYFGPGTRLTVT.

This chain connects TRBV19 to TRBJ1-2, with 7 bases that match TRBD1. Germline loops: CDR1 LNHDA, CDR2 SQIVND (reference sequence). The CDR3 contains 17 residues. Germline trimming cut 5 bases from V and 5 bases from J; bases unmatched to any gene: 17. The CDR3 coding sequence is TGTGCCAGTAGTTCCGGGACAGAGTTCCGACTTCAATATGGCTACACCTTC. This translates into CASSSGTEFRLQYGYTF.

The genes are TRBV6-5 and TRBJ2-2; D remains ambiguous. The germline V gene encodes CDR1 MNHEY and CDR2 SVGAGI. The ends were cut back, 0 bases at V and 7 bases at J, with 9 bases in the middle. The CDR3 spans 14 residues. The CDR3 loop reads CASSYSAGSGELFF. For the CDR3, the DNA is TGTGCCAGCAGTTACTCAGCAGGCAGCGGGGAGCTGTTTTTT.

The V and J genes are TRBV5-5 and TRBJ2-7; possible D gene TRBD1, 5 bases. Germline-derived CDR1 and CDR2 are SGHKS and YYEKEE (reference sequence). Deletions cut 1 base from V and 2 bases from J, with 25 bases between. The CDR3 has 19 amino acids. Here the CDR3 reads CASSLHWGAEPTKTYEQYF. The CDR3 region has the DNA TGTGCCAGCAGCTTGCATTGGGGCGCTGAACCTACTAAAACCTACGAGCAGTACTTC. The entire variable domain, with the rest obtained from reference TRBV5-5 and TRBJ2-7, is as follows: DAGVTQSPTHLIKTRGQQVTLRCSPISGHKSVSWYQQVLGQGPQFIFQYYEKEERGRGNFPDRFSARQFPNYSSELNVNALLLGDSALYLCASSLHWGAEPTKTYEQYFGPGTRLTVT.

This chain links TRBV10-3 with TRBJ1-2, with D unclear. Germline CDR1 ENHRY, CDR2 SYGVKD. Between the trimmed V and J ends, which lost 0 bases and 3 bases, there was a span of 11 bases. This CDR3 has 15 amino acids. The CDR3 DNA follows: TGTGCCATCAGTGAGTCAGAGGGTATGGACTATGGCTACACCTTC. As protein: CAISESEGMDYGYTF.

The genes are TRBV25-1 and TRBJ2-1; TRBD1 aligns across 7 bases. Trimming cost V 2 bases and J 0 bases; bases outside gene matches: 7. The germline gives CDR1 MGHDK, CDR2 SYGVNS. The length of the CDR3 is 17 residues. This CDR3 reads CASSEMTGTDSYNEQFF. In DNA, the CDR3 is TGTGCCAGCAGTGAAATGACCGGGACAGACTCCTACAATGAGCAGTTCTTC.

V gene TRBV28 combines with J gene TRBJ2-7; 7 nucleotides agree with TRBD1. Looked up from germline, CDR1 is MDHEN and CDR2 is SYDVKM. This CDR3 comprises 12 residues. V trimming: 11 bases; J trimming: 3 bases; junction bases outside the gene matches: 7. CDR3 in DNA: TGTGCCCACCAGCGACAGGGCTACGAGCAGTACTTC. Residues: CAHQRQGYEQYF. Using reference TRBV28 and TRBJ2-7 for the parts outside the CDR3, the full variable domain is DVKVTQSSRYLVKRTGEKVFLECVQDMDHENMFWYRQDPGLGLRLIYFSYDVKMKEKGDIPEGYSVSREKKERFSLILESASTNQTSMYLCAHQRQGYEQYFGPGTRLTVT.

The gene calls are TRBV15 and TRBJ1-2; D possibly corresponds to TRBD1 (5 bases). The CDR3 has 12 residues. CDR1 LNHNV and CDR2 YYDKDF come from the germline V gene (reference sequence). V lost 3 bases, J lost 6 bases, and 8 bases lay in between. The CDR3 spells CATSRAGNGYTF. The CDR3 nucleotides are TGTGCCACCAGCAGGGCAGGGAATGGCTACACCTTC. Variable domain in full (rest from reference TRBV15 and TRBJ1-2): DAMVIQNPRYQVTQFGKPVTLSCSQTLNHNVMYWYQQKSSQAPKLLFHYYDKDFNNEADTPDNFQSRRPNTSFCFLDIRSPGLGDTAMYLCATSRAGNGYTFGSGTRLTVV.

This chain joins TRBV18 and TRBJ2-1; possibly TRBD2 for D (6 bases). This CDR3 spans 15 amino acids. V shed 3 bases and J shed 5 bases, with 14 bases lying between them. Germline-derived CDR1 and CDR2 are KGHSH and LQKENI. As DNA, the CDR3 is TGTGCCAGCTCACCCGGGACTTTGGGAAACAATGAGCAGTTCTTC. Its translation: CASSPGTLGNNEQFF.

The V and J genes are TRBV5-4 and TRBJ2-1, with D possibly being TRBD2 (6 bases). The CDR3 totals 13 residues. V lost 1 base and J lost 8, with 10 bases in between. Germline V gene sequence: CDR1 SGHNT, CDR2 YYREEE (reference sequence). CDR3 sequence reads: CASSLSTGDEQFF. In DNA, the CDR3 is TGTGCCAGCAGCTTGTCTACGGGGGATGAGCAGTTCTTC.

The chain recombines TRBV6-5 with TRBJ2-7; a possible D gene is TRBD2 (6 bases). The CDR3 consists of 13 residues. Germline-derived CDR1 and CDR2 are MNHEY and SVGAGI. V was shortened by 5 bases and J by 5 bases, with 13 bases between the two germline ends. The CDR3 bases are TGTGCCAGCAGTCAGGAGGGTTTCGACGAGCAGTACTTC. Translation gives CASSQEGFDEQYF.

This clone has a handful of counts. The chain links TRBV11-3 to TRBJ2-2, with 9 bases fitting TRBD1. Germline V CDR1 and CDR2: SGHNT, YENEEA. CDR3 size: 15 residues. Trimming removed 7 bases from V and 6 bases from J; junction bases left unmatched: 9. The CDR3 is CASTGVTGGPGELFF. The CDR3 DNA follows: TGTGCCAGCACGGGAGTGACAGGGGGTCCCGGGGAGCTGTTTTTT.

V and J are TRBV5-1 and TRBJ1-1, with a weak D call TRBD1 (5 bases). From germline, CDR1 is SGHRS and CDR2 YFSETQ. This CDR3 has 14 amino acids. Trimming took 4 bases from V and 1 from J, leaving 11 bases between them. DNA for the CDR3: TGCGCCAGCAGCCCACAGGCTGCGAACACTGAAGCTTTCTTT. This encodes CASSPQAANTEAFF. Variable domain in full (rest from reference TRBV5-1 and TRBJ1-1): KAGVTQTPRYLIKTRGQQVTLSCSPISGHRSVSWYQQTPGQGLQFLFEYFSETQRNKGNFPGRFSGRQFSNSRSEMNVSTLELGDSALYLCASSPQAANTEAFFGQGTRLTVV.

The chain has TRBV6-5 and TRBJ1-2; D is possibly TRBD1 (5 bases). The CDR3 spans 13 residues. Trimming stripped 6 bases from V and 4 bases from J, with 12 bases between. Germline V gene sequence: CDR1 MNHEY, CDR2 SVGAGI. As DNA, the CDR3 is TGTGCCAGCAGCCGGGGGGGAGGCTATGGCTACACCTTC. This codes for CASSRGGGYGYTF.

The chain uses TRBV15 and TRBJ1-5; maybe TRBD1 (5 bases). In germline, CDR1 is LNHNV, CDR2 YYDKDF (reference sequence). CDR3 length equals 14 residues. Trimming left V 5 bases short and J 1 base short, with 9 bases between. The DNA of the CDR3 is TGTGCCACCAGCGTCAGGGCGAGCAATCAGCCCCAGCATTTT. Its translation is CATSVRASNQPQHF.

CDR3 sequence: CASSLSAYEQYF. CDR3 nucleotides: TGTGCCAGCAGCTTGTCAGCCTACGAGCAGTACTTC. V usage is TRBV5-6 and J usage is TRBJ2-7; D call uncertain. The germline V and J ends were trimmed by 1 base and 2 bases, with 4 bases remaining between them. CDR3 length: 12 residues. The germline CDR1 and CDR2 sequences are SGHDT and YYEEEE.

V usage is TRBV27 and J usage is TRBJ2-7, with 11 bases fitting TRBD2. The CDR3 has 15 residues. V lost 5 bases, J lost 3 bases, and 6 bases stayed unmatched. CDR1 MNHEY and CDR2 SMNVEV come from the germline V gene (reference sequence). CDR3 sequence reads: CASSTLAGGGYEQYF. The CDR3 bases are TGTGCCAGCAGTACTCTAGCGGGAGGAGGCTACGAGCAGTACTTC.

The V call is TRBV10-3, the J call TRBJ1-6; 10 positions match TRBD1. Germline V gene sequence: CDR1 ENHRY, CDR2 SYGVKD. With 10 bases clipped from V and 5 bases from J, the junction kept 17 bases outside the gene matches. The CDR3 is made up of 18 amino acids. CDR3 protein: CATSGREGTGDNNSPLHF. The CDR3 coding sequence is TGTGCCACATCGGGGAGAGAGGGGACAGGGGACAATAATTCACCCCTCCACTTT.

This clone has only a few counts. V is TRBV11-3 and J is TRBJ2-1, with 12 positions matching TRBD2. Looked up from germline, CDR1 is SGHNT and CDR2 is YENEEA. The CDR3 covers 15 residues. V lost 1 base to trimming and J lost 6 bases; unmatched junction nucleotides: 1. The CDR3 region is CASSLGTSGVNEQFF. The CDR3 DNA sequence: TGTGCCAGCAGCTTAGGGACTAGCGGGGTCAATGAGCAGTTCTTC.

This clone has more than one count but fewer than ten. V usage is TRBV28 and J usage is TRBJ1-3, with TRBD1 identical over 11 bases. The CDR3 spans 14 residues. V shed 6 bases, J shed 9 bases, and the junction held 7 bases outside the gene matches. The germline gives CDR1 MDHEN, CDR2 SYDVKM. The CDR3 coding sequence is TGTGCCAGCAGCCCTGCGGGACAGGGGGTCACCATATATTTT. Its protein product is CASSPAGQGVTIYF.

The chain uses TRBV7-8 and TRBJ1-2; 7 bases match TRBD1. Germline V gene sequence: CDR1 SGHVS, CDR2 FQNEAQ. With 1 base clipped from V and 1 base from J, the junction kept 6 bases outside the gene matches. The CDR3 runs to 16 residues. Written as DNA, the CDR3 is TGTGCCAGCAGCTTAGGGACAAGGGGGCGTAACTATGGCTACACCTTC. Its protein is CASSLGTRGRNYGYTF.

V gene TRBV7-9 combines with J gene TRBJ2-5, with D possibly TRBD1 on 6 matching bases. The tail of the sequence fits TRBJ2-7 better, so the J call may be wrong. Germline V lookup: CDR1 SEHNR, CDR2 FQNEAQ (reference sequence). The CDR3 sequence is 15 residues long. Here the CDR3 reads CASSLVRDYRDEQYF. The DNA of the CDR3 is TGTGCCAGCAGCTTAGTCCGCGACTACAGGGACGAGCAGTACTTC.

This clone was seen only once. This chain joins TRBV5-6 and TRBJ2-7; tentatively, D is TRBD1 (5 bases). Deletions cut 1 base from V and 3 bases from J, with 11 bases between. The CDR3 is 14 residues long. CDR1 SGHDT and CDR2 YYEEEE come from the germline V gene. The CDR3 DNA reads TGTGCCAGCAGCTTGAGCGAGCAGGGCTACGAGCAGTACTTC. This translates into CASSLSEQGYEQYF.

This clone has just one count. The CDR3 region is CASSLGRGRWEQYF. In DNA form, the CDR3 reads TGTGCCAGCAGCTTAGGGAGGGGGCGATGGGAGCAGTACTTC. The chain is built from TRBV7-2 and TRBJ2-7, with D perhaps TRBD1 (7 bases). The CDR3 length is 14 residues. V was cut by 1 base and J by 7 bases, with 14 bases left in between. The germline CDR1 and CDR2 sequences are SGHTA and FQGNSA.